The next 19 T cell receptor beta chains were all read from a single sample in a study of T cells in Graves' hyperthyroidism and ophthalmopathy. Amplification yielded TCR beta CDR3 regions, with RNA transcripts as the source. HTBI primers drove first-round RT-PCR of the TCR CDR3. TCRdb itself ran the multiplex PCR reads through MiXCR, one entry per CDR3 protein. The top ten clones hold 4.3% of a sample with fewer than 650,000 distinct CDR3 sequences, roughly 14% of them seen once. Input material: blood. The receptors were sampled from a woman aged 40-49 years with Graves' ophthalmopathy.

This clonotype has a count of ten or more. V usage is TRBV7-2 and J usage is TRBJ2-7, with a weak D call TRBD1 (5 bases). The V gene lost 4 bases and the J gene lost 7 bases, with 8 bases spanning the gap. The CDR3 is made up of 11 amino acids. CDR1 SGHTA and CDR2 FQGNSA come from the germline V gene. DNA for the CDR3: TGTGCCAGCAGCTCAGGGTGGGAGCAGTACTTC. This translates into CASSSGWEQYF.

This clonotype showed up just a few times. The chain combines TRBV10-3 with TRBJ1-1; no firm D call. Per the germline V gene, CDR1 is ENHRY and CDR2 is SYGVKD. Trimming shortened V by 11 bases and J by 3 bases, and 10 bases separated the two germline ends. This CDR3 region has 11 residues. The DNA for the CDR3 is TGTGCCCACGGCACGGACACTGAAGCTTTCTTT. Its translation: CAHGTDTEAFF.

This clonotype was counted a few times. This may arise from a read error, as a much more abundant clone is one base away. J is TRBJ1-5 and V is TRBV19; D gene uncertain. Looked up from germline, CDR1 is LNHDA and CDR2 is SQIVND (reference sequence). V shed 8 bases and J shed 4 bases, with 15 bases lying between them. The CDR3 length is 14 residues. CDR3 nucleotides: TGTGCCAGTGGCATCGGGGATAGAAATCAGCCCCAGCATTTT. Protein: CASGIGDRNQPQHF.

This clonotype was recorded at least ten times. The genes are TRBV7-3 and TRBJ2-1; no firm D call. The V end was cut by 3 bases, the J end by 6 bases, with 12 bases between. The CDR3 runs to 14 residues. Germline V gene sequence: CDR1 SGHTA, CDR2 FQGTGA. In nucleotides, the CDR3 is TGTGCCAGCAGCTTCGGGTCGCCCCCCAATGAGCAGTTCTTC. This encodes CASSFGSPPNEQFF.

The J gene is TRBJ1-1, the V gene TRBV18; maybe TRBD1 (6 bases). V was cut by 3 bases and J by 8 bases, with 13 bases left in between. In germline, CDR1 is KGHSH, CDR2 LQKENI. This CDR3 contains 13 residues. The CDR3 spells CASSPGTYREAFF. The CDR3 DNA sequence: TGTGCCAGCTCACCGGGGACATACCGGGAAGCTTTCTTT.

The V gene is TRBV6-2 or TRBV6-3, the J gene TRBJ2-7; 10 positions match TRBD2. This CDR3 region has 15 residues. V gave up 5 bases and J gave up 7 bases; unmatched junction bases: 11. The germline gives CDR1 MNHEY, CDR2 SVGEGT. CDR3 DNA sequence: TGTGCCAGCAGTCCCAGCGGGAGGGCTGGGAGAGAGCAGTACTTC. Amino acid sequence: CASSPSGRAGREQYF.

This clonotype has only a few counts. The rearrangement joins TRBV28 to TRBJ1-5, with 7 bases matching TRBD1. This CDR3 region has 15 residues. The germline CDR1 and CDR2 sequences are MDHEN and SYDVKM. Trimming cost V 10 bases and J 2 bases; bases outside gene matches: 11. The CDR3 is CATMTGNYGNQPQHF. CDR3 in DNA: TGTGCCACCATGACAGGGAATTACGGCAATCAGCCCCAGCATTTT.

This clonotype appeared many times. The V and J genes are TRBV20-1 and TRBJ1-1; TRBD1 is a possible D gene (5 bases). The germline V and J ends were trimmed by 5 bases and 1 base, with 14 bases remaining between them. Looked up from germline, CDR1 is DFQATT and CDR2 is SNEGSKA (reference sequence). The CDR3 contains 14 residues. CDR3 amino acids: CSARVKGENTEAFF. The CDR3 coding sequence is TGCAGTGCTCGAGTTAAAGGGGAGAACACTGAAGCTTTCTTT.

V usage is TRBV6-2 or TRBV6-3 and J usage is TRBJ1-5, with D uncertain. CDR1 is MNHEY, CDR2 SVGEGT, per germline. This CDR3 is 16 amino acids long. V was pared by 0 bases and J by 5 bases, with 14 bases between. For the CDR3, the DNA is TGTGCCAGCAGTTACTCGACGGTCGGTGGGTATCAGCCCCAGCATTTT. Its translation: CASSYSTVGGYQPQHF.

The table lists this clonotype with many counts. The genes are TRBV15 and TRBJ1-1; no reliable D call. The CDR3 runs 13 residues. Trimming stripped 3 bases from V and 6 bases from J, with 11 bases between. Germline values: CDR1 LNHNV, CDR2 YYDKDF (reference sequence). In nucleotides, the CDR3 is TGTGCCACCAGCAGTCTGCACGGGGCTGAAGCTTTCTTT. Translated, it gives CATSSLHGAEAFF.

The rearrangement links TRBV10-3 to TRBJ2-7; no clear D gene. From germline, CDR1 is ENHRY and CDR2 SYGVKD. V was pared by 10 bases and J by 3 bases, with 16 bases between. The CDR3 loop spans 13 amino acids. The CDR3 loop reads CATTSILGYEQYF. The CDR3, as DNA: TGTGCCACCACATCAATCCTGGGCTACGAGCAGTACTTC.

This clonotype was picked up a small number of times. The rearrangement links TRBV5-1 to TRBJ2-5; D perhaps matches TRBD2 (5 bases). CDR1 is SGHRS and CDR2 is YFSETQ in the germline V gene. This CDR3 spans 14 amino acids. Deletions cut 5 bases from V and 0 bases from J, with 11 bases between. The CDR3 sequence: CASSSDGNQETQYF. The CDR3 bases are TGCGCCAGCAGTTCAGACGGGAACCAAGAGACCCAGTACTTC.

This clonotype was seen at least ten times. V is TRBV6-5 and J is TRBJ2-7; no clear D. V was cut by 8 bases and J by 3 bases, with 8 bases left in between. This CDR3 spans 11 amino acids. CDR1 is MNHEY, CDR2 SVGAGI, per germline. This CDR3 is CASYRNYEQYF. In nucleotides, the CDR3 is TGTGCCAGCTACCGAAACTACGAGCAGTACTTC.

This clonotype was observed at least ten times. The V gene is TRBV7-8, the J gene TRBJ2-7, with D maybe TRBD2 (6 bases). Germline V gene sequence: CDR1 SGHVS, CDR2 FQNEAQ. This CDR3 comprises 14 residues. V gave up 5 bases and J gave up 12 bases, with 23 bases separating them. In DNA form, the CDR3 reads TGTGCCAGCAGCCCGGTGACTGGAGGGGACGGGATGTACTTC. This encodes CASSPVTGGDGMYF.

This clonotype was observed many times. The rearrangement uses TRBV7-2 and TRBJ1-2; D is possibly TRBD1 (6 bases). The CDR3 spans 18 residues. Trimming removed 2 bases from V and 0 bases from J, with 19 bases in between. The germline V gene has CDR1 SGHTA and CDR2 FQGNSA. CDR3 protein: CASSLTGAGVDANYGYTF. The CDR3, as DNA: TGTGCCAGCAGCTTAACGGGGGCAGGAGTCGACGCTAACTATGGCTACACCTTC.

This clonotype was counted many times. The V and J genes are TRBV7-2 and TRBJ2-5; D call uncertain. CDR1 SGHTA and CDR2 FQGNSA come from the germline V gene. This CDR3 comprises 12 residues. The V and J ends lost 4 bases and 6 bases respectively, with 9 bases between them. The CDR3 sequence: CASSSYQKTQYF. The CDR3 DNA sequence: TGTGCCAGCAGCTCCTACCAGAAGACCCAGTACTTC.

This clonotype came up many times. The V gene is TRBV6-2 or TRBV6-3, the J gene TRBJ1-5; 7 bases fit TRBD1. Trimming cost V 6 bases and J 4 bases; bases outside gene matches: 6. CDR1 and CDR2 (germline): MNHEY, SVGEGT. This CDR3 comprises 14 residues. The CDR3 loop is CASSPGTENQPQHF. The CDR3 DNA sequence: TGTGCCAGCAGCCCCGGGACAGAAAATCAGCCCCAGCATTTT.

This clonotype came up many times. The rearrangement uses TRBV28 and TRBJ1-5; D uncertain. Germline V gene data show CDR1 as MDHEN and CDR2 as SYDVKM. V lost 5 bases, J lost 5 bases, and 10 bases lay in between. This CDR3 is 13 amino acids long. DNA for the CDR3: TGTGCCAGCAGTCCAGTGGGTTATCAGCCCCAGCATTTT. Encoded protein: CASSPVGYQPQHF.

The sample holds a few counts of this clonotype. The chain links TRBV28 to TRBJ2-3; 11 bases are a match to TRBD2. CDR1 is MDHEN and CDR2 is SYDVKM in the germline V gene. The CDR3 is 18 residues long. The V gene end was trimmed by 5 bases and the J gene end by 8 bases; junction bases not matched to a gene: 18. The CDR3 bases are TGTGCCAGCAGTCCATACACACAACTAGCGGGAGTTGATGGTACGCAGTATTTT. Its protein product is CASSPYTQLAGVDGTQYF.